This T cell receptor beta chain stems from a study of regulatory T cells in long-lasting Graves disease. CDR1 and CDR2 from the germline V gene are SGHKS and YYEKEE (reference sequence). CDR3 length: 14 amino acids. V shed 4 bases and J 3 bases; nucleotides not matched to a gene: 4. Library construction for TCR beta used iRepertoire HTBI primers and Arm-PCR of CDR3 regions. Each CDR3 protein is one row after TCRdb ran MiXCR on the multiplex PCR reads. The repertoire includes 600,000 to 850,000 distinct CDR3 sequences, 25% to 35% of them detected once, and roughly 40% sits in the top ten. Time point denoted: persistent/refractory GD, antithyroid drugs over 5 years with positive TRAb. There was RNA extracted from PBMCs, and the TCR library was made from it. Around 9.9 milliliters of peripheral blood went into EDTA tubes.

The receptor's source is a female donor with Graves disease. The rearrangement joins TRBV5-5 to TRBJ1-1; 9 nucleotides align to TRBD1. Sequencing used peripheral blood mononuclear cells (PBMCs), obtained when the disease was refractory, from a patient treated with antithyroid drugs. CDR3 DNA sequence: TGTGCCAGCAGCGCCGACAGGGGGTACACTGAAGCTTTCTTT. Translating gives CASSADRGYTEAFF.